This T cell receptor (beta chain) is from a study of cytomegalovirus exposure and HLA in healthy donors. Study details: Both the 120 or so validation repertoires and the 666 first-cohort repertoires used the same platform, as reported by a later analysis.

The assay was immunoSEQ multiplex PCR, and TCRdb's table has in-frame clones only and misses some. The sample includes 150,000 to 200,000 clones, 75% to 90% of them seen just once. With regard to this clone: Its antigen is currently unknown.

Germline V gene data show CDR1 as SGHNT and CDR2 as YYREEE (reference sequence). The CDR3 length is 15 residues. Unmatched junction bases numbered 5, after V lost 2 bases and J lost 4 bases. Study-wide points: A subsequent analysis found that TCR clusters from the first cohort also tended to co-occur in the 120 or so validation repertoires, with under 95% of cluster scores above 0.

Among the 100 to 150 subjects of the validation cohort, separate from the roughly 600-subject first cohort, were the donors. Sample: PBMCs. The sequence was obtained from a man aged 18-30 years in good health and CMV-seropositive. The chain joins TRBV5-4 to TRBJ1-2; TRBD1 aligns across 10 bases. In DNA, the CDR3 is TGTGCCAGCAGCTTAGGGACAGGGGACGGCTATGGCTACACCTTC. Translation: CASSLGTGDGYGYTF.